This T cell receptor beta chain was observed in a study of cytomegalovirus exposure and HLA in healthy donors. Looking at the study overall: An early release of data contained 70 million to 95 million unique TCRs, which came from HLA-typed donors.

The PCR was carried out with 60 Vbeta primers and 13 Jbeta primers. The protocol was immunoSEQ multiplex PCR, while the TCRdb copy is restricted to in-frame clones and leaves out a portion. The profile shows 150,000 to 200,000 clones, around 78% of them singletons. A single count supports this clone. Each of the donors was a healthy bone marrow donor. This CDR3 has 15 residues. Germline values: CDR1 LNHNV, CDR2 YYDKDF (reference sequence). Trimming shortened V by 1 base and J by 3 bases, and 10 bases separated the two germline ends. Sequenced input: PBMCs. This TCR came from a man aged 25-45 years in good health and CMV-seronegative. The chain couples TRBV15 to TRBJ1-5; D is unclear. CDR3 sequence (DNA): TGTGCCACCAGCAGAGGGGCGGAGGTCAATCAGCCCCAGCATTTT. Translating it yields CATSRGAEVNQPQHF.